The 2 T cell receptor beta chains below all came from one sample that was sequenced in a study of T cell responses to AZD1222 COVID-19 vaccine. TCRdb's table, derived via immunoSEQ multiplex PCR, lists solely in-frame clones and lacks some. The sample consists of 120,000 to 150,000 clones, 75% to 95% of them appearing once. This sample comprised peripheral blood, obtained on day 0 of AZD1222 vaccination. The receptor set was obtained from an adult in good health.

CDR3 protein: CASSIETGPYGYTF. CDR3 nucleotide sequence: TGTGCCAGTAGTATCGAAACCGGTCCCTATGGCTACACCTTC. The J gene is TRBJ1-2, the V gene TRBV19; D unclear. V was cut by 3 bases and J by 4 bases, with 12 bases left in between. This CDR3 has 14 amino acids. Germline values: CDR1 LNHDA, CDR2 SQIVND (reference sequence).

The chain is built from TRBV19 and TRBJ2-3, with D unresolved. Germline V gives CDR1 LNHDA, CDR2 SQIVND (reference sequence). The V end was cut by 3 bases, the J end by 3 bases, with 10 bases between. The CDR3 extends over 14 amino acids. The CDR3 reads CASSMTSATDTQYF. The CDR3 nucleotides read TGTGCCAGTAGTATGACCAGCGCAACAGATACGCAGTATTTT. Supplemented by reference TRBV19 and TRBJ2-3, the full variable domain reads DGGITQSPKYLFRKEGQNVTLSCEQNLNHDAMYWYRQDPGQGLRLIYYSQIVNDFQKGDIAEGYSVSREKKESFPLTVTSAQKNPTAFYLCASSMTSATDTQYFGPGTRLTVL.